The TCR beta chain under discussion was sequenced for a study of cytomegalovirus exposure and HLA in healthy donors. Sequencing was performed with immunoSEQ multiplex PCR; in TCRdb, only in-frame clones are kept and a portion is missing. The table shows over 130,000 clones, with more than 85% occurring only once. This receptor was taken from a man aged 18 to 35 in good health and CMV-seropositive. Input material: PBMCs.

In DNA, the CDR3 is TGTGCCAGCAGCCCCCGTCAGGGGGACACTGAAGCTTTCTTT. Its protein is CASSPRQGDTEAFF. The chain couples TRBV7-9 to TRBJ1-1, with 7 positions matching TRBD1. The CDR3 extends over 14 amino acids. The germline V gene has CDR1 SEHNR and CDR2 FQNEAQ (reference sequence). The junction had 6 bases not matched to a gene; V was cut back by 5 bases and J by 3 bases.